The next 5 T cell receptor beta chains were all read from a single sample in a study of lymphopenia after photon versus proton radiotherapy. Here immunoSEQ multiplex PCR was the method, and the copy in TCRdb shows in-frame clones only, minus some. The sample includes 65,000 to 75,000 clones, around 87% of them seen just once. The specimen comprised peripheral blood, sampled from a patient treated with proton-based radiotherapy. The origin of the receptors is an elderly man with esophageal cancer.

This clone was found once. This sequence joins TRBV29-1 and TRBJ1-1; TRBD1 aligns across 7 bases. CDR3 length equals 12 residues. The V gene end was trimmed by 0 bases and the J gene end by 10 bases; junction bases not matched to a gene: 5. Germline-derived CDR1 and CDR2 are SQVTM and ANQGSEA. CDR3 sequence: CSVEDGTDGAFF. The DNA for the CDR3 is TGCAGCGTTGAAGATGGGACAGACGGAGCTTTCTTT.

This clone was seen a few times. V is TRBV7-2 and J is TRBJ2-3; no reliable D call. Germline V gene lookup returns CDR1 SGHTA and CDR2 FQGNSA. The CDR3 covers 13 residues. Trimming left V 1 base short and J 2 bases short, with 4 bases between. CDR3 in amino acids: CASSLDVTDTQYF. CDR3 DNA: TGTGCCAGCAGCTTAGACGTCACAGATACGCAGTATTTT.

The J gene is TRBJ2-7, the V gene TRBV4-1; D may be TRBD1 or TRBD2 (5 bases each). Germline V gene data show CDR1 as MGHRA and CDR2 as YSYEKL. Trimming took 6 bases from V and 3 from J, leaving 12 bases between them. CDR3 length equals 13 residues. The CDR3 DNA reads TGCGCCAGCAGAGGGCTGGGGGTCTACGAGCAGTACTTC. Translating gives CASRGLGVYEQYF.

Here the CDR3 DNA reads TGTGCCAGCAGCCCTTCCGTGGAGGCGGATACGCAGTATTTT. Translated: CASSPSVEADTQYF. The J gene is TRBJ2-3, the V gene TRBV11-3, with D possibly TRBD2 on 5 matching bases. CDR1 and CDR2 from the germline V gene are SGHNT and YENEEA. V gave up 5 bases and J gave up 6 bases, with 15 bases separating them. The CDR3 length is 14 residues.

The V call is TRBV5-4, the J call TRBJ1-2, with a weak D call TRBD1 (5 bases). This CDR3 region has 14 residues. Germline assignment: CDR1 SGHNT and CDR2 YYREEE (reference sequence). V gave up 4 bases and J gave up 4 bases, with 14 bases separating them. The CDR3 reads CASSAGGLGYGYTF. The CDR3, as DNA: TGTGCCAGCAGCGCTGGGGGACTTGGCTATGGCTACACCTTC.